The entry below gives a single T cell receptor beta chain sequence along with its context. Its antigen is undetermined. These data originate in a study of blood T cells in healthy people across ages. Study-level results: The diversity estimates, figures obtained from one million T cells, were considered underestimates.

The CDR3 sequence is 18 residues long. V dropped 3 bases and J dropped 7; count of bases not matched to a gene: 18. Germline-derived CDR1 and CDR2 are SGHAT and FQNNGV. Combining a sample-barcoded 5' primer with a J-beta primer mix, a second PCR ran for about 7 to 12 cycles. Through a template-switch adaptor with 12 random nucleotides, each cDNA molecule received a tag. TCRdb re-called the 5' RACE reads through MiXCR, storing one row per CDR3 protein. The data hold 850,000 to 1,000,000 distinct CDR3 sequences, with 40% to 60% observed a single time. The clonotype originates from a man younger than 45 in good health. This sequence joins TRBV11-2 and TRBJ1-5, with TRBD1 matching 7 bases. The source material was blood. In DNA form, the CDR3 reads TGTGCCAGCAGCTTTACTACGGGGGACAGTGGGCTTGTGCAGCCCCAGCATTTT. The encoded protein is CASSFTTGDSGLVQPQHF.